Following are 30 T cell receptor beta chains from one sample sequenced in a study of T cells in Graves' hyperthyroidism and ophthalmopathy. RNA transcripts provided the source from which TCR beta CDR3 regions were amplified. First-round RT-PCR with HTBI primers amplified the TCR CDR3 region. TCRdb independently ran MiXCR on the multiplex PCR reads; one entry per CDR3 protein. The profile shows about 370,000 distinct CDR3 sequences, about 16% of them singletons. The specimen was blood. The origin of the receptors is a woman in her sixties with Graves' ophthalmopathy.

The chain combines TRBV6-1 with TRBJ2-1; TRBD2 matches 8 bases. The CDR3 spans 13 residues. CDR1 MNHNS and CDR2 SASEGT come from the germline V gene. After removal of 6 bases from V and 2 bases from J, the junction contained 0 bases not matched to a gene. CDR3 in DNA: TGTGCCAGCAGACTAGCGGCCTACAATGAGCAGTTCTTC. This gives the protein CASRLAAYNEQFF.

The genes are TRBV12-3 or TRBV12-4 and TRBJ2-1; D gene uncertain. Trimming removed 2 bases from V and 7 bases from J, with 12 bases in between. The CDR3 sequence is 14 residues long. The CDR3 is CASSLRATWNEQFF. The CDR3 bases are TGTGCCAGCAGTTTAAGGGCCACTTGGAATGAGCAGTTCTTC.

The chain couples TRBV7-6 to TRBJ2-1, with a tentative D call TRBD2 (5 bases). The CDR3 is 14 amino acids. Trimming removed 4 bases from V and 5 bases from J, with 12 bases in between. Germline lookup yields CDR1 SGHVS and CDR2 FNYEAQ. CDR3 amino acids: CASSSARGNNEQFF. The CDR3 DNA follows: TGTGCCAGCAGCTCAGCTCGGGGAAACAATGAGCAGTTCTTC.

This clonotype was found many times. This rearrangement joins TRBV28 to TRBJ1-4, with D perhaps TRBD1 (5 bases). V was pared by 3 bases and J by 5 bases, with 13 bases between. Germline values: CDR1 MDHEN, CDR2 SYDVKM. The CDR3 is 15 residues long. CDR3 DNA: TGTGCCAGCAGTTTTAGGCAGGGCGTGAATGAAAAACTGTTTTTT. Encoded protein: CASSFRQGVNEKLFF.

This clonotype was counted ten times or more. The gene calls are TRBV6-1 and TRBJ2-2, with TRBD2 as a possible D gene (6 bases). The germline V gene encodes CDR1 MNHNS and CDR2 SASEGT. The V gene lost 6 bases and the J gene lost 3 bases, with 14 bases spanning the gap. This CDR3 is built from 15 residues. The CDR3 spells CASRTRPPDTGELFF. The DNA for the CDR3 is TGTGCCAGCAGGACTAGGCCCCCCGACACCGGGGAGCTGTTTTTT.

This clonotype was seen at least ten times. This sequence joins TRBV2 and TRBJ2-1; D call uncertain. Germline V gives CDR1 SNHLY, CDR2 FYNNEI. The germline V and J ends were trimmed by 2 bases and 10 bases, with 6 bases remaining between them. This CDR3 comprises 11 residues. CDR3 nucleotide sequence: TGTGCCAGCAGTGAATATTTCGAGCAGTTCTTC. It yields the protein CASSEYFEQFF.

V gene TRBV12-5 combines with J gene TRBJ2-6, with D uncertain. In germline, CDR1 is LGHNT, CDR2 FRNRAP. Trimming removed 7 bases from V and 2 bases from J, with 6 bases in between. This CDR3 comprises 13 residues. CDR3 DNA sequence: TGTGCTAGTGCCCGTCCTGGGGCCAACGTCCTGACTTTC. Its protein product is CASARPGANVLTF.

The sample holds many counts of this clonotype. The chain joins TRBV3-1 to TRBJ2-3; no clear D gene. Germline V gene lookup returns CDR1 LGHDT and CDR2 YNNKEL (reference sequence). Trimming pared 8 bases from V and 0 bases from J, leaving 6 bases between. This CDR3 comprises 12 residues. CDR3 in amino acids: CASSQSTDTQYF. CDR3 sequence (DNA): TGTGCCAGCTCACAAAGCACAGATACGCAGTATTTT.

This clonotype came up many times. The chain joins TRBV2 to TRBJ2-5; 8 positions match TRBD1. This CDR3 has 16 amino acids. Unmatched junction bases numbered 9, after V lost 5 bases and J lost 1 base. CDR1 and CDR2 (germline): SNHLY, FYNNEI. The CDR3 DNA reads as TGTGCCAGCAGTAAACTAGGACAGGGCCTCCAAGAGACCCAGTACTTC. Amino acids: CASSKLGQGLQETQYF.

This clonotype was seen at least ten times. The J gene is TRBJ2-5, the V gene TRBV20-1, with a tentative D call TRBD1 (5 bases). The CDR3 has 13 amino acids. Germline-derived CDR1 and CDR2 are DFQATT and SNEGSKA (reference sequence). The V gene lost 6 bases and the J gene lost 5 bases, with 16 bases spanning the gap. This CDR3 is CSAPSPGSETQYF. The CDR3 nucleotides read TGCAGTGCGCCCTCCCCAGGGTCGGAGACCCAGTACTTC.

This clonotype was picked up many times. This chain connects TRBV9 to TRBJ2-7; D possibly matches TRBD1 or TRBD2 (6 bases each). This CDR3 is 15 amino acids long. CDR1 SGDLS and CDR2 YYNGEE come from the germline V gene. V was cut by 0 bases and J by 6 bases, with 16 bases left in between. Here the CDR3 DNA reads TGTGCCAGCAGCGTAGATGCCGGGGGCATAGGCGAGCAGTACTTC. It is translated as CASSVDAGGIGEQYF.

In this sample, this clonotype turned up many times. The chain links TRBV20-1 to TRBJ2-2, with D perhaps matching TRBD1 (5 bases). The V and J ends lost 3 bases and 0 bases respectively, with 8 bases between them. Germline CDR1 DFQATT, CDR2 SNEGSKA (reference sequence). The CDR3 contains 14 residues. CDR3 bases: TGCAGTGCTAGTGACAGCGCGAACACCGGGGAGCTGTTTTTT. Translation: CSASDSANTGELFF.

This chain links TRBV6-6 with TRBJ1-4; no definite D call. The CDR3 spans 15 residues. From germline, CDR1 is MNHNY and CDR2 SVGAGI (reference sequence). V was cut by 0 bases and J by 8 bases, with 13 bases left in between. The DNA for the CDR3 is TGTGCCAGCAGTTACTCGGGTAGGCTTGAAGAAAAACTGTTTTTT. Protein product: CASSYSGRLEEKLFF.

The chain's CDR3 is CASSGNRVMAFF. The CDR3 bases are TGTGCCAGCAGCGGCAACAGGGTTATGGCTTTCTTT. V is TRBV7-9 and J is TRBJ1-1; a possible D gene is TRBD1 (6 bases). This CDR3 is 12 amino acids long. CDR1 is SEHNR, CDR2 FQNEAQ, per germline (reference sequence). Between the trimmed V and J ends, which lost 5 bases and 11 bases, there was a span of 15 bases. The complete variable domain, with remaining parts taken from reference TRBV7-9 and TRBJ1-1, reads DTGVSQNPRHKITKRGQNVTFRCDPISEHNRLYWYRQTLGQGPEFLTYFQNEAQLEKSRLLSDRFSAERPKGSFSTLEIQRTEQGDSAMYLCASSGNRVMAFFGQGTRLTVV.

V gene TRBV3-1 combines with J gene TRBJ1-1, with 7 bases identical to TRBD1. V dropped 2 bases and J dropped 7; count of bases not matched to a gene: 1. The CDR3 has 12 amino acids. The germline V gene has CDR1 LGHDT and CDR2 YNNKEL (reference sequence). The chain's CDR3 is CASSQTGVEAFF. CDR3 nucleotides: TGTGCCAGCAGCCAAACAGGGGTTGAAGCTTTCTTT.

This clonotype was counted at least ten times. The chain is built from TRBV5-6 and TRBJ2-5; a possible D gene is TRBD1 (5 bases). Trimming took 1 base from V and 5 from J, leaving 15 bases between them. The CDR3 extends over 15 amino acids. Germline loops: CDR1 SGHDT, CDR2 YYEEEE. CDR3 region: CASSLLDSRQETQYF. The CDR3 nucleotides are TGTGCCAGCAGCTTGCTCGACAGCCGCCAGGAGACCCAGTACTTC. Filled out from reference TRBV5-6 and TRBJ2-5, the complete variable domain reads DAGVTQSPTHLIKTRGQQVTLRCSPKSGHDTVSWYQQALGQGPQFIFQYYEEEERQRGNFPDRFSGHQFPNYSSELNVNALLLGDSALYLCASSLLDSRQETQYFGPGTRLLVL.

The chain has TRBV28 and TRBJ2-4, with D uncertain. The CDR3 loop spans 14 amino acids. Germline CDR1 MDHEN, CDR2 SYDVKM. Trimming cost V 3 bases and J 0 bases, with 6 bases left between them. The CDR3 coding sequence is TGTGCCAGCAGTTTGGCCAAAGCCAAAAACATTCAGTACTTC. Its protein is CASSLAKAKNIQYF.

The sample holds many counts of this clonotype. V is TRBV2 and J is TRBJ2-1; D perhaps matches TRBD2 (6 bases). Germline values: CDR1 SNHLY, CDR2 FYNNEI. V lost 6 bases to trimming and J lost 0 bases, with 12 bases between them. The CDR3 spans 15 residues. The CDR3 loop is CASSHTSSSYNEQFF. CDR3 DNA sequence: TGTGCCAGCAGCCACACTAGCAGCTCCTACAATGAGCAGTTCTTC.

This rearrangement joins TRBV6-2 or TRBV6-3 to TRBJ2-7; tentatively, D is TRBD2 (5 bases). The CDR3 is 14 residues long. Germline V gene sequence: CDR1 MNHEY, CDR2 SVGEGT. V was cut by 2 bases and J by 6 bases, with 14 bases left in between. CDR3: CASSYGGPPGEQYF. In DNA form, the CDR3 reads TGTGCCAGCAGTTACGGAGGACCTCCCGGCGAGCAGTACTTC.

This clonotype has a handful of counts. The V call is TRBV19, the J call TRBJ2-7; D perhaps matches TRBD1 (6 bases). Germline assignment: CDR1 LNHDA and CDR2 SQIVND (reference sequence). The CDR3 contains 15 residues. V shed 6 bases and J shed 2 bases, with 17 bases lying between them. CDR3 coding DNA: TGTGCCAGTAGCCAAAACGACAGGCCAGCCTACGAGCAGTACTTC. This encodes CASSQNDRPAYEQYF.

This clonotype occurred many times. The chain employs TRBV2 and TRBJ2-7; 10 bases align to TRBD2. The CDR3 spans 14 residues. Germline-derived CDR1 and CDR2 are SNHLY and FYNNEI. V trimming: 7 bases; J trimming: 7 bases; junction bases outside the gene matches: 10. Written as DNA, the CDR3 is TGTGCCAGCACCGACCTAGCGGGAGTGGGAGAGCAGTACTTC. Translation: CASTDLAGVGEQYF.

The J gene is TRBJ2-5, the V gene TRBV7-2, with D tentatively TRBD2 (7 bases). The CDR3 extends over 15 amino acids. The V and J ends lost 1 base and 1 base respectively, with 10 bases between them. Germline loops: CDR1 SGHTA, CDR2 FQGNSA. The CDR3 sequence is CASSLGGGAQETQYF. CDR3 nucleotides: TGTGCCAGCAGCTTAGGGGGGGGGGCCCAAGAGACCCAGTACTTC.

Many counts were recorded for this clonotype. V gene TRBV28 combines with J gene TRBJ2-7; D gene ambiguous. With 0 bases removed from V and 2 bases from J, the gap between germline ends came to 8 bases. CDR1 and CDR2 (germline): MDHEN, SYDVKM. CDR3 length: 14 residues. CDR3 nucleotide sequence: TGTGCCAGCAGTTTATGGGGTCCGGCCTACGAGCAGTACTTC. This sequence encodes CASSLWGPAYEQYF.

V gene TRBV7-9 combines with J gene TRBJ2-5; 14 bases align to TRBD2. Losses at the gene ends were 2 bases for V and 5 bases for J; bases not matched to a gene: 4. CDR1 SEHNR and CDR2 FQNEAQ come from the germline V gene (reference sequence). This CDR3 has 16 amino acids. In DNA, the CDR3 is TGTGCCAGCAGCTTAACGGGACTAGCGGGAGTGGAGACCCAGTACTTC. It specifies CASSLTGLAGVETQYF. Filled out from reference TRBV7-9 and TRBJ2-5, the complete variable domain reads DTGVSQNPRHKITKRGQNVTFRCDPISEHNRLYWYRQTLGQGPEFLTYFQNEAQLEKSRLLSDRFSAERPKGSFSTLEIQRTEQGDSAMYLCASSLTGLAGVETQYFGPGTRLLVL.

This clonotype was counted only a few times. The rearrangement joins TRBV19 to TRBJ1-5, with TRBD1 matching 11 bases. CDR3 length equals 16 residues. V lost 5 bases, J lost 3 bases, and 6 bases stayed unmatched. The germline V gene has CDR1 LNHDA and CDR2 SQIVND (reference sequence). The CDR3 spells CASSGTGGSVNQPQHF. CDR3 nucleotides: TGTGCCAGTAGTGGGACAGGGGGTAGCGTCAATCAGCCCCAGCATTTT.

J is TRBJ2-3 and V is TRBV9, with TRBD2 identical over 7 bases. J gave up 5 bases and V 8 bases, and 20 bases lay outside the gene matches. The CDR3 covers 17 residues. Per germline, CDR1 SGDLS and CDR2 YYNGEE. The CDR3 DNA is TGTGCCAGGGCCCTACCGAATCTGGGAGGGCAGGGAGATACGCAGTATTTT. It translates to CARALPNLGGQGDTQYF.

This clonotype was detected ten times or more. The rearrangement links TRBV20-1 to TRBJ1-2, with 8 positions matching TRBD1. Germline CDR1 reads DFQATT; CDR2 reads SNEGSKA (reference sequence). This CDR3 contains 12 residues. V lost 4 bases to trimming and J lost 4 bases; unmatched junction nucleotides: 2. CDR3: CSATGGGYGYTF. The CDR3 bases are TGCAGTGCTACAGGGGGCGGCTATGGCTACACCTTC.

J is TRBJ2-3 and V is TRBV7-2, with D possibly being TRBD2 (5 bases). Germline V gene lookup returns CDR1 SGHTA and CDR2 FQGNSA. With 1 base removed from V and 4 bases from J, the gap between germline ends came to 12 bases. This CDR3 contains 15 residues. CDR3 in DNA: TGTGCCAGCAGCTTAGTGGGGAGAACGCCAGATACGCAGTATTTT. Residues: CASSLVGRTPDTQYF.

This clonotype appeared a few times. J is TRBJ2-3 and V is TRBV6-2 or TRBV6-3; 11 nucleotides align to TRBD1. This CDR3 is 14 amino acids long. Trimming took 4 bases from V and 7 from J; bases not matched to a gene: 4. Germline CDR1 MNHEY, CDR2 SVGEGT. CDR3 loop: CASSWTGGMNTQYF. DNA of the CDR3: TGTGCCAGCAGTTGGACAGGGGGCATGAATACGCAGTATTTT.

This clonotype occurred many times. The chain links TRBV5-1 to TRBJ2-7; TRBD2 might be the D (7 bases). The V gene's germline CDR1 is SGHRS and CDR2 YFSETQ. This CDR3 has 15 residues. Trimming took 0 bases from V and 3 from J, leaving 13 bases between them. The CDR3 region is CASSLVGGGLYEQYF. The CDR3 DNA follows: TGCGCCAGCAGCTTGGTAGGGGGAGGGCTCTACGAGCAGTACTTC.